The clone carrying this TCR beta chain has a single count. This sample is part of a study of control samples from healthy donors and cancer patients. This CDR3 comprises 16 residues. CDR1 MNHNY and CDR2 SVGAGI come from the germline V gene (reference sequence). Trimming at V came to 2 bases and at J to 2 bases, leaving 7 bases not matched to a gene. Profiled with immunoSEQ multiplex PCR; TCRdb holds only in-frame clones, not every one. This sample has approximately 27,000 clones, with 75% to 85% found just once. The chain has TRBV6-6 and TRBJ2-3, with 7 bases fitting TRBD2. This clonotype was sampled from a woman aged 55 to 70 with head and neck cancer. The specimen sequenced was PBMCs. The CDR3 region is CASSYGRGVVTDTQYF. The CDR3, as DNA: TGTGCCAGCAGTTACGGACGGGGGGTTGTCACAGATACGCAGTATTTT.